This T cell receptor beta chain was sequenced for a study of blood T cell repertoires in COVID-19. Study information: Samples of COVID-19 (acute and convalescent) were obtained from the United States, Italy and Spain. T cells, B-cell-depleted T cells, or PBMCs supplied cDNA or gDNA.

Source study methods: Estimation of nucleated cell counts was performed using reference gene primer amplification. Some clones are missing from TCRdb's copy, which holds only in-frame ones; the method was immunoSEQ multiplex PCR. Clonal size and the V and J genes are those of that table, whereas D and trimming came from the DNA. The data contain roughly 390,000 clones, 85% of them seen just once; the ten biggest clones take up 3.5% to 4%. This CDR3 has 16 amino acids. V shed 4 bases, J shed 2 bases, and the junction held 8 bases outside the gene matches. Per the germline V gene, CDR1 is LNHDA and CDR2 is SQIVND (reference sequence). There are a few counts of this clone.

The receptor's source is a woman under 30 with acute or convalescent COVID-19. The chain has TRBV19 and TRBJ1-5, with 7 bases identical to TRBD1. The sample consisted of peripheral blood. The CDR3 region has the DNA TGTGCCAGTAGTACAAGACAGGGTTGGGGCAATCAGCCCCAGCATTTT. Protein: CASSTRQGWGNQPQHF.